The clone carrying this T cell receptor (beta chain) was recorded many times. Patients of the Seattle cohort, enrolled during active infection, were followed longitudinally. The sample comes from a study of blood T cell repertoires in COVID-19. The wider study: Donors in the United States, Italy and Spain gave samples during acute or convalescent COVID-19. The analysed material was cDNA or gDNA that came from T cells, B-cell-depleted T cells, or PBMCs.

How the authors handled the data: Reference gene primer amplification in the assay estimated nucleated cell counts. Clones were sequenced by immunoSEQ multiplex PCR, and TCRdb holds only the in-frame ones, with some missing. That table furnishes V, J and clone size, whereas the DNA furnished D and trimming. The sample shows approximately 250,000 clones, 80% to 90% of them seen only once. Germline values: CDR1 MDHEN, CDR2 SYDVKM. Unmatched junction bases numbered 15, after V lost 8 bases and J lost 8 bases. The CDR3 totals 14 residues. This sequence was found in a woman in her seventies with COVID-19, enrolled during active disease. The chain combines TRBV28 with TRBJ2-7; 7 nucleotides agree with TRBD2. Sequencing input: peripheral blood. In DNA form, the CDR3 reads TGTGCCAGCGCATACCGGGACTACCCTATGAAGCAGTACTTC. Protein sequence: CASAYRDYPMKQYF.